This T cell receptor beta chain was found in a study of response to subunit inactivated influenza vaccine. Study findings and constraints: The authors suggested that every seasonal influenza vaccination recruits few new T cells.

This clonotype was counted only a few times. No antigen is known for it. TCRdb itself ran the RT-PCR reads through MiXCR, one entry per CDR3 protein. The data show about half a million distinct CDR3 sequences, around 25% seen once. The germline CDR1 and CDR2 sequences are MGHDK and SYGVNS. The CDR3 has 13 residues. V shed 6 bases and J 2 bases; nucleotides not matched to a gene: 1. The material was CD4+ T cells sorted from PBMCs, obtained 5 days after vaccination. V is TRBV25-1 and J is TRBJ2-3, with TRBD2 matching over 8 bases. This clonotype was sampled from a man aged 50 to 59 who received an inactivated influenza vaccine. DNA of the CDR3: TGTGCCAGCAGCGGGGGGGCCACAGATACGCAGTATTTT. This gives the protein CASSGGATDTQYF.